These 18 T cell receptor beta chains were sequenced from one sample in a study of blood T cell repertoires in COVID-19. Libraries were prepared by immunoSEQ multiplex PCR; TCRdb keeps only in-frame clonotypes and omits some of them. The repertoire includes some 120,000 clones, roughly four fifths of them detected once, and under 14% sits in the top ten. The source material was peripheral blood. The receptor set was obtained from a human donor in a cohort sampled during active COVID-19.

CDR3 bases: TGCGCCAGCAGCTTGAGAGGGAGCCAGCCCCAGCATTTT. Translation: CASSLRGSQPQHF. V and J are TRBV5-1 and TRBJ1-5; the D is unclear. Per the germline V gene, CDR1 is SGHRS and CDR2 is YFSETQ. CDR3 size: 13 residues. The V end was cut by 1 base, the J end by 7 bases, with 9 bases between. Supplemented by reference TRBV5-1 and TRBJ1-5, the full variable domain reads KAGVTQTPRYLIKTRGQQVTLSCSPISGHRSVSWYQQTPGQGLQFLFEYFSETQRNKGNFPGRFSGRQFSNSRSEMNVSTLELGDSALYLCASSLRGSQPQHFGDGTRLSIL.

This chain joins TRBV6-5 and TRBJ2-1, with 8 bases aligning to TRBD2. With V trimmed by 7 bases and J by 4 bases, 6 bases remained unmatched. This CDR3 comprises 14 residues. The germline V gene has CDR1 MNHEY and CDR2 SVGAGI. The CDR3 spells CASTVAGPYNEQFF. The CDR3 coding sequence is TGTGCCAGCACCGTAGCGGGGCCGTACAATGAGCAGTTCTTC.

The chain recombines TRBV5-6 with TRBJ2-7; 7 bases align to TRBD1. The V and J ends lost 6 bases and 3 bases, in that order; junction bases with no gene match: 9. The length of the CDR3 is 14 residues. Germline-derived CDR1 and CDR2 are SGHDT and YYEEEE. The CDR3 bases are TGTGCCAGCACCTCACAGGGGAGTAGCTACGAGCAGTACTTC. Translation gives CASTSQGSSYEQYF.

The chain is built from TRBV7-9 and TRBJ1-2; 7 bases line up with TRBD1. Germline V gives CDR1 SEHNR, CDR2 FQNEAQ (reference sequence). This CDR3 spans 13 amino acids. V lost 4 bases and J lost 7; bases outside the gene matches: 6. CDR3 DNA sequence: TGTGCCAGCAGCTCCACAGGGGCTGGTGGCTACACCTTC. Its protein is CASSSTGAGGYTF.

The V call is TRBV4-2, the J call TRBJ2-7, with TRBD2 matching 10 bases. This CDR3 comprises 15 residues. The junction had 4 bases not matched to a gene; V was cut back by 1 base and J by 4 bases. Germline V gives CDR1 LGHNA, CDR2 YNFKEQ. The CDR3 DNA reads TGTGCCAGCAGCCAAGGCAGCGGGGGGGCTTACGAGCAGTACTTC. This encodes CASSQGSGGAYEQYF.

This chain joins TRBV10-1 and TRBJ1-1; a weak D match, TRBD1 (5 bases). This CDR3 has 12 residues. Trimming stripped 8 bases from V and 6 bases from J, with 13 bases between. Germline V gene lookup returns CDR1 WNHNN and CDR2 SYGVQD (reference sequence). The CDR3 DNA reads TGCGCCAGCGGAACAGGTATCGCTGAAGCTTTCTTT. It is translated as CASGTGIAEAFF.

This clone was seen a single time. The chain couples TRBV2 to TRBJ2-1; D may be TRBD2 (5 bases). CDR3 size: 13 residues. With 4 bases removed from V and 10 bases from J, the gap between germline ends came to 14 bases. CDR1 is SNHLY, CDR2 FYNNEI, per germline. The CDR3 loop reads CASSGKLSGEQFF. CDR3 nucleotides: TGTGCCAGCAGTGGCAAGCTCAGCGGCGAGCAGTTCTTC.

This clone was counted a few times. The chain uses TRBV10-2 and TRBJ1-5, with TRBD1 matching 8 bases. From germline, CDR1 is WSHSY and CDR2 SAAADI. This CDR3 is built from 14 residues. Trimming cost V 7 bases and J 8 bases; bases outside gene matches: 10. CDR3 region: CASTLQGAGKPQHF. DNA for the CDR3: TGCGCCAGCACTCTCCAGGGGGCAGGTAAGCCCCAGCATTTT.

This clone has just a few counts. The genes are TRBV7-9 and TRBJ2-5, with D possibly being TRBD1 (7 bases). The germline V and J ends were trimmed by 5 bases and 4 bases, with 20 bases remaining between them. The CDR3 consists of 16 residues. Germline values: CDR1 SEHNR, CDR2 FQNEAQ (reference sequence). CDR3 region: CASSPLGRGALETQYF. CDR3 sequence (DNA): TGTGCCAGCAGCCCCCTTGGCAGGGGGGCTCTAGAGACCCAGTACTTC. The full variable domain, rest sourced from reference TRBV7-9 and TRBJ2-5, is DTGVSQNPRHKITKRGQNVTFRCDPISEHNRLYWYRQTLGQGPEFLTYFQNEAQLEKSRLLSDRFSAERPKGSFSTLEIQRTEQGDSAMYLCASSPLGRGALETQYFGPGTRLLVL.

This clone was counted a single time. The chain links TRBV11-2 to TRBJ2-5, with 13 bases identical to TRBD2. CDR3 length: 15 residues. Germline values: CDR1 SGHAT, CDR2 FQNNGV. V shed 5 bases and J 5 bases; nucleotides not matched to a gene: 5. Here the CDR3 reads CASSQTSGGRETQYF. The CDR3 nucleotides read TGTGCCAGCAGCCAGACTAGCGGGGGGCGGGAGACCCAGTACTTC.

This clone has more than one count but fewer than ten. CDR3 sequence reads: CASSLRGTNTGELFF. The DNA of the CDR3 is TGTGCCAGCAGTTTGCGGGGAACGAACACCGGGGAGCTGTTTTTT. This rearrangement joins TRBV27 to TRBJ2-2, with D maybe TRBD2 (6 bases). Between the trimmed V and J ends, which lost 3 bases and 0 bases, there was a span of 8 bases. This CDR3 is built from 15 residues. CDR1 and CDR2 (germline): MNHEY, SMNVEV (reference sequence).

V gene TRBV29-1 combines with J gene TRBJ2-1; 10 bases agree with TRBD1. The V gene end was trimmed by 2 bases and the J gene end by 2 bases; junction bases not matched to a gene: 9. CDR1 SQVTM and CDR2 ANQGSEA come from the germline V gene. The CDR3 has 17 residues. CDR3 residues: CSVERAPGTGAYNEQFF. The CDR3 DNA follows: TGCAGCGTTGAAAGGGCTCCGGGGACAGGGGCCTACAATGAGCAGTTCTTC.

The chain carries TRBV5-4 and TRBJ2-5; 8 bases align to TRBD2. V was clipped by 0 bases and J by 5 bases; unmatched bases: 9. Germline CDR1 and CDR2: SGHNT and YYREEE (reference sequence). The CDR3 is 16 amino acids. CDR3 residues: CASSLGVAGRLETQYF. DNA for the CDR3: TGTGCCAGCAGCTTGGGGGTAGCGGGGAGGCTGGAGACCCAGTACTTC.

The V call is TRBV5-5, the J call TRBJ2-3; TRBD2 agrees at 7 bases. Germline V gives CDR1 SGHKS, CDR2 YYEKEE (reference sequence). This CDR3 has 15 residues. The V and J ends lost 4 bases and 5 bases, in that order; junction bases with no gene match: 10. The CDR3 is CASSLLGGFRDTQYF. The CDR3 DNA follows: TGTGCCAGCAGCCTCCTCGGGGGGTTTAGAGATACGCAGTATTTT.

The chain couples TRBV28 to TRBJ1-2; 8 nucleotides align to TRBD1. The V segment lost 6 bases and the J segment 4 bases; nucleotides outside the gene matches: 7. This CDR3 has 14 residues. Germline CDR1 is MDHEN and CDR2 is SYDVKM. DNA for the CDR3: TGTGCCAGCAGCCCGCCCGGACAGGGCTATGGCTACACCTTC. As protein: CASSPPGQGYGYTF.

The chain combines TRBV10-2 with TRBJ1-1, with D perhaps TRBD1 (6 bases). V was cut by 2 bases and J by 2 bases, with 9 bases left in between. CDR3 length: 14 amino acids. Germline values: CDR1 WSHSY, CDR2 SAAADI. CDR3 bases: TGCGCCAGCAGTGAGGAGGGGGTCAACACTGAAGCTTTCTTT. Its translation: CASSEEGVNTEAFF.

A few counts support this clone. The chain uses TRBV6-1 and TRBJ1-1; the D is unclear. Germline V gene sequence: CDR1 MNHNS, CDR2 SASEGT. This CDR3 is 14 amino acids long. Deletions cut 3 bases from V and 9 bases from J, with 17 bases between. This CDR3 is CASSEMATLKKAFF. Here the CDR3 DNA reads TGTGCCAGCAGTGAGATGGCAACATTAAAGAAAGCTTTCTTT.

The CDR3 spells CASSGTGSYNEQFF. CDR3 in DNA: TGTGCCAGCAGCGGGACAGGGAGTTACAATGAGCAGTTCTTC. This sequence joins TRBV6-6 and TRBJ2-1, with 9 bases that match TRBD1. Germline values: CDR1 MNHNY, CDR2 SVGAGI (reference sequence). The ends lost 6 bases at V and 4 bases at J; junction bases unmatched: 4. The CDR3 has 14 residues.